This T cell receptor (beta chain) was found in a study of blood T cells in healthy people across ages. With a J-beta primer mix and a sample-barcoded 5' primer, a second PCR ran about 7 to 12 cycles. TCRdb used MiXCR to reprocess the 5' RACE reads, holding one entry per CDR3 protein. The data show 1.5 million to 2 million distinct CDR3 sequences, roughly 50% seen once. For this clonotype: Its antigen remains unknown.

Study-level points and caveats: Roughly linearly, TCR beta diversity per million T cells fell as age increased.

The TCR originated in a woman in her forties in good health. Sequences were obtained from blood.

As DNA, the CDR3 is TGTGCCAGCAGTTTTCGGCGGGATGGAGAGACCCAGTACTTC. Its translation is CASSFRRDGETQYF. The chain employs TRBV27 and TRBJ2-5, with a possible D match to TRBD2 (6 bases). CDR3 length: 14 residues. Trimming left V 3 bases short and J 4 bases short, with 12 bases between. In germline, CDR1 is MNHEY, CDR2 SMNVEV (reference sequence).